This T cell receptor beta chain is drawn from a study of breast tumors, draining lymph nodes, adjacent tissues. To note about this clonotype: One junction end disagrees with the germline gene, perhaps due to a read error.

TCRdb used MiXCR to reprocess the multiplex PCR reads, holding one entry per CDR3 protein. The table records about 200,000 distinct CDR3 sequences, under 40% of them present only once. This CDR3 region has 12 residues. Germline V gene lookup returns CDR1 DFQATT and CDR2 SNEGSKA (reference sequence). Axillary draining lymph nodes of breast cancer patients supplied the node samples. Sequencing was performed on axillary lymph node tissue. This chain connects TRBV20-1 to TRBJ2-5, with D possibly matching TRBD1 (6 bases). The clonotype comes from a female donor with breast cancer. Some clones in this sample may be carry-over from other donors' samples. CDR3 region: CSASSRGRTPYF. The CDR3 DNA reads TGCAGTGCTAGTTCCAGGGGAAGGACCCCGTACTTC.